Below are 22 T cell receptor beta chains sequenced from a single sample in a study of T cells in Graves' hyperthyroidism and ophthalmopathy. Amplification yielded TCR beta CDR3 regions, with RNA transcripts as the source. The HTBI primer set was used in a first-round RT-PCR of the TCR CDR3. Using its own MiXCR run on the multiplex PCR reads, TCRdb lists one record per CDR3 protein. Here the sample spans around 520,000 distinct CDR3 sequences, less than 25% being singletons. Sequencing was performed on blood. These receptors were taken from a young woman with Graves' ophthalmopathy.

This clonotype showed up many times. This chain connects TRBV7-9 to TRBJ2-5, with D uncertain. This CDR3 region has 13 residues. Trimming pared 5 bases from V and 5 bases from J, leaving 12 bases between. CDR1 is SEHNR and CDR2 is FQNEAQ in the germline V gene (reference sequence). The CDR3 nucleotides read TGTGCCAGCAGCCCCCTAGGCAGGGAGACCCAGTACTTC. This gives the protein CASSPLGRETQYF.

This clonotype was observed at least ten times. The chain uses TRBV24-1 and TRBJ2-2; 7 bases fit TRBD1. CDR3 length: 15 residues. The ends lost 4 bases at V and 0 bases at J; junction bases unmatched: 1. Germline V gives CDR1 KGHDR, CDR2 SFDVKD. CDR3 in amino acids: CATSEDRANTGELFF. The CDR3 bases are TGTGCCACCAGTGAAGACAGGGCGAACACCGGGGAGCTGTTTTTT.

At least ten counts were recorded for this clonotype. Here the CDR3 reads CASRLTSGGYLYEQYF. The CDR3 DNA reads as TGTGCCAGCAGGCTGACTAGCGGGGGGTATCTGTACGAGCAGTACTTC. The chain recombines TRBV11-2 with TRBJ2-7; 13 bases match TRBD2. The ends lost 6 bases at V and 4 bases at J; junction bases unmatched: 9. Germline V CDR1 and CDR2: SGHAT, FQNNGV. This CDR3 has 16 residues.

Notes on this clonotype: Given a much more abundant clone one base away, this may be a read error. The chain employs TRBV15 and TRBJ1-3, with D tentatively TRBD1 (5 bases). Germline CDR1 LNHNV, CDR2 YYDKDF (reference sequence). Trimming cost V 5 bases and J 4 bases, with 12 bases left between them. The CDR3 loop spans 14 amino acids. CDR3 DNA sequence: TGTGCCACCAGCCGAGTAGGGGACGGAAACACCATATATTTT. This codes for CATSRVGDGNTIYF.

There are many counts of this clonotype. This sequence joins TRBV7-2 and TRBJ1-1; no clear D. CDR1 is SGHTA and CDR2 is FQGNSA in the germline V gene. The CDR3 has 13 residues. V gave up 5 bases and J gave up 10 bases, with 17 bases separating them. The CDR3 here is CASSRGLGSAAFF. For the CDR3, the DNA is TGTGCCAGCAGCCGAGGGCTGGGATCGGCAGCTTTCTTT.

This clonotype has only a few counts. The chain recombines TRBV4-2 with TRBJ2-2, with 8 positions matching TRBD2. V was pared by 1 base and J by 3 bases, with 7 bases of the junction left unmatched. Germline CDR1 is LGHNA and CDR2 is YNFKEQ. This CDR3 has 17 amino acids. The DNA for the CDR3 is TGTGCCAGCAGCCAAGTCCTTGGCGGGGGGCACACCGGGGAGCTGTTTTTT. Translation gives CASSQVLGGGHTGELFF.

This clonotype was counted once. The rearrangement uses TRBV12-5 and TRBJ2-2; D is perhaps TRBD2 (5 bases). The germline V gene encodes CDR1 LGHNT and CDR2 FRNRAP. The V gene lost 4 bases and the J gene lost 1 base, with 7 bases spanning the gap. The length of the CDR3 is 14 residues. DNA of the CDR3: TGTGCTAGTGGTTATGGACTGAACACCGGGGAGCTGTTTTTT. Amino acid sequence: CASGYGLNTGELFF.

As to this clonotype: A read error is possible here, since a much larger clone lies one base away. The chain links TRBV27 to TRBJ2-5; D remains ambiguous. Germline loops: CDR1 MNHEY, CDR2 SMNVEV (reference sequence). The CDR3 covers 9 residues. The CDR3 sequence: CASPETKYF. The CDR3 nucleotides read TGTGCCAGCCCTGAGACCAAGTACTTC.

This clonotype was seen at least ten times. The V gene is TRBV20-1, the J gene TRBJ1-3, with a weak D call TRBD1 (5 bases). Germline V CDR1 and CDR2: DFQATT, SNEGSKA (reference sequence). The CDR3 spans 13 residues. V was shortened by 3 bases and J by 8 bases, with 14 bases between the two germline ends. CDR3 amino acids: CSARDPSRDTIYF. In nucleotides, the CDR3 is TGCAGTGCTAGGGACCCCTCCAGGGACACCATATATTTT.

This clonotype was observed many times. The rearrangement uses TRBV5-1 and TRBJ2-7; weak D call: TRBD2 (7 bases). The V end was cut by 4 bases, the J end by 5 bases, with 19 bases between. This CDR3 region has 15 residues. Germline CDR1 and CDR2: SGHRS and YFSETQ. This chain's CDR3 is CASSELGGLKDEQYF. The CDR3 coding sequence is TGCGCCAGCAGCGAGTTGGGGGGGCTCAAGGACGAGCAGTACTTC.

CDR3 sequence: CASTRQNPNTGELFF. The CDR3, as DNA: TGCGCCAGCACCCGACAGAACCCTAACACCGGGGAGCTGTTTTTT. This chain uses TRBV5-1 with TRBJ2-2; perhaps TRBD1 as D (5 bases). The CDR3 covers 15 residues. Trimming stripped 6 bases from V and 2 bases from J, with 14 bases between. Germline loops: CDR1 SGHRS, CDR2 YFSETQ.

This clonotype was observed a few times. Its ends do not fully match the called genes, so a read error is possible. The chain combines TRBV6-1 with TRBJ2-4, with a tentative D call TRBD1 (5 bases). This CDR3 has 11 residues. CDR1 is MNHNS and CDR2 is SASEGT in the germline V gene. The DNA for the CDR3 is TGTGCCAGCATGGGGCTGGACATTAAGTACTTC. It codes for CASMGLDIKYF.

This clonotype was observed many times. The V and J genes are TRBV6-5 and TRBJ2-7; D not certain. Trimming took 0 bases from V and 4 from J, leaving 13 bases between them. This CDR3 contains 15 residues. CDR1 MNHEY and CDR2 SVGAGI come from the germline V gene. The CDR3 sequence: CASSYSDVLPYEQYF. The CDR3 DNA is TGTGCCAGCAGTTACTCGGACGTCCTCCCTTACGAGCAGTACTTC.

This clonotype appeared many times. The CDR3 protein is CASSLAGGLAPVYNQPQHF. Here the CDR3 DNA reads TGTGCCAGCAGCTTAGCCGGGGGCCTTGCTCCTGTGTACAATCAGCCCCAGCATTTT. V gene TRBV7-2 combines with J gene TRBJ1-5, with D perhaps matching TRBD1 (6 bases). V shed 0 bases and J shed 3 bases, with 21 bases lying between them. CDR1 is SGHTA and CDR2 is FQGNSA in the germline V gene. The CDR3 has 19 residues.

The table lists this clonotype with many counts. V is TRBV9 and J is TRBJ2-7, with D maybe TRBD1 (5 bases). The CDR3 loop spans 14 amino acids. CDR1 SGDLS and CDR2 YYNGEE come from the germline V gene. V was trimmed by 4 bases and J by 5 bases, leaving 16 bases between them. CDR3 protein: CASSIQDTRDEQYF. CDR3 coding DNA: TGTGCCAGCAGCATACAGGATACTCGCGACGAGCAGTACTTC. Full variable domain (missing parts from reference TRBV9 and TRBJ2-7): DSGVTQTPKHLITATGQRVTLRCSPRSGDLSVYWYQQSLDQGLQFLIQYYNGEERAKGNILERFSAQQFPDLHSELNLSSLELGDSALYFCASSIQDTRDEQYFGPGTRLTVT.

This clonotype was detected ten times or more. The chain combines TRBV11-2 with TRBJ1-1; D not certain. Trimming stripped 0 bases from V and 1 base from J, with 9 bases between. This CDR3 contains 15 residues. From germline, CDR1 is SGHAT and CDR2 FQNNGV. CDR3 bases: TGTGCCAGCAGCTTAGAACCAGGACCGAACACTGAAGCTTTCTTT. The encoded protein is CASSLEPGPNTEAFF.

This clonotype was found a few times. J is TRBJ1-1 and V is TRBV3-1; D call uncertain. V lost 5 bases to trimming and J lost 8 bases, with 12 bases between them. CDR1 and CDR2 from the germline V gene are LGHDT and YNNKEL (reference sequence). The CDR3 spans 12 residues. CDR3 protein: CASSSHQSEAFF. The CDR3 DNA is TGTGCCAGCAGCTCCCATCAATCGGAAGCTTTCTTT.

Ten or more counts support this clonotype. Being one base from a much bigger clone, this may be a read error. The gene calls are TRBV5-1 and TRBJ1-1; no reliable D call. The CDR3 has 13 residues. The germline V gene encodes CDR1 SGHRS and CDR2 YFSETQ. Trimming cost V 2 bases and J 1 base, with 6 bases left between them. CDR3 DNA sequence: TGCGCCAGCAGCTTTGAGGGGAACACTGAAGCTTTCTTT. As protein: CASSFEGNTEAFF.

Only a few counts were recorded for this clonotype. The chain carries TRBV12-3 or TRBV12-4 and TRBJ1-1; D call uncertain. This CDR3 region has 13 residues. Trimming took off 6 bases at V and 10 bases at J, with 18 bases between the two ends. This CDR3 is CASRTATSSVAFF. Here the CDR3 DNA reads TGTGCCAGCAGGACGGCCACCTCGTCCGTAGCTTTCTTT.

This clonotype has just a few counts. The genes are TRBV12-3 or TRBV12-4 and TRBJ2-2, with D possibly being TRBD1 or TRBD2 (5 bases each). V lost 6 bases and J 6 bases, leaving 14 bases between the germline ends. The CDR3 loop spans 14 amino acids. The CDR3 protein is CASSLSGTPGELFF. CDR3 in DNA: TGTGCCAGCAGCCTCTCCGGGACCCCCGGGGAGCTGTTTTTT.

This chain uses TRBV5-1 with TRBJ1-3, with TRBD1 as a possible D gene (5 bases). Per germline, CDR1 SGHRS and CDR2 YFSETQ. The V gene lost 3 bases and the J gene lost 8 bases, with 15 bases spanning the gap. The CDR3 covers 14 residues. The CDR3 protein is CASSSGTARDTIYF. The CDR3 DNA sequence: TGCGCCAGCAGCTCGGGGACGGCCCGTGACACCATATATTTT. Supplemented by reference TRBV5-1 and TRBJ1-3, the full variable domain reads KAGVTQTPRYLIKTRGQQVTLSCSPISGHRSVSWYQQTPGQGLQFLFEYFSETQRNKGNFPGRFSGRQFSNSRSEMNVSTLELGDSALYLCASSSGTARDTIYFGEGSWLTVV.

This clonotype was seen at least ten times. CDR3 residues: CSATTGDQPQHF. CDR3 in DNA: TGCAGTGCTACGACAGGGGACCAGCCCCAGCATTTT. The rearrangement joins TRBV20-1 to TRBJ1-5; TRBD1 matches 8 bases. The J segment lost 7 bases and the V segment lost 4 bases, leaving 3 bases of the junction unmatched. The CDR3 sequence is 12 residues long. Germline CDR1 and CDR2: DFQATT and SNEGSKA (reference sequence).